The rows below give T cell receptor beta chains drawn from one sample of a study of shared clonotypes between healthy human individuals. The assay was immunoSEQ multiplex PCR, and TCRdb's table has in-frame clones only and misses some. There are about 2.4 million clones in the sample; roughly 92% occur only once, and about 0.13% lies in the top ten. Source material: naive CD4+ T cells sorted from blood. The receptors were gathered from a man between 18 and 35 years old in good health. Each CDR3 is given with its conserved first and last residue. The D gene is left open where the match is weak. Not all rows give a size; the values are once, few, many and, for expanded clones, a class.

clone size,D gene,V gene,J gene,CDR3 protein,CDR3 DNA
.,.,TRBV9,TRBJ2-2,CASSVEVRNTGELFF,TGTGCCAGCAGCGTAGAAGTTAGGAACACCGGGGAGCTGTTTTTT
.,.,TRBV28,TRBJ2-1,CASSPNRDNQFF,TGTGCCAGCAGTCCCAACCGGGACAATCAGTTCTTC
.,.,TRBV18,TRBJ1-1,CASSRYRDLNTEAFF,TGTGCCAGCTCACGATACAGGGACCTGAACACTGAAGCTTTCTTT
.,TRBD1,TRBV5-1,TRBJ2-1,CASSSPTGTGSYNEQFF,TGCGCCAGCAGTTCACCGACCGGGACAGGGTCCTACAATGAGCAGTTCTTC
.,TRBD1,TRBV7-9,TRBJ1-5,CASGAGQAGQPQHF,TGTGCCAGCGGGGCGGGACAGGCAGGTCAGCCCCAGCATTTT
.,.,TRBV6-5,TRBJ1-2,CASSYSGTESNYGYTF,TGTGCCAGCAGTTACTCCGGGACCGAATCTAACTATGGCTACACCTTC
.,.,TRBV6-1,TRBJ1-5,CASRAAGPHQPQHF,TGTGCCAGCAGGGCCGCGGGGCCCCATCAGCCCCAGCATTTT
once,.,TRBV7-9,TRBJ2-7,CASSWDGSYEQYF,TGTGCCAGCAGTTGGGACGGATCCTACGAGCAGTACTTC
.,TRBD2,TRBV7-2,TRBJ2-1,CASSSGLANYNEQFF,TGTGCCAGCAGCTCGGGACTAGCGAACTACAATGAGCAGTTCTTC
.,.,TRBV6-5,TRBJ2-2,CASSYPGAFGELFF,TGTGCCAGCAGTTACCCTGGTGCGTTCGGGGAGCTGTTTTTT
.,.,TRBV29-1,TRBJ2-1,CSVDWEYTNEQFF,TGCAGCGTTGATTGGGAGTATACGAATGAGCAGTTCTTC
.,.,TRBV5-4,TRBJ2-3,CASSLGGNPDTQYF,TGTGCCAGCAGCTTGGGGGGGAACCCAGATACGCAGTATTTT
once,.,TRBV7-8,TRBJ2-3,CASSPRVAGGRTDTQYF,TGTGCCAGCAGCCCCCGTGTTGCCGGGGGTCGCACAGATACGCAGTATTTT
.,.,TRBV18,TRBJ2-3,CASSPLATGTDTQYF,TGTGCCAGCTCACCACTGGCGACAGGCACAGATACGCAGTATTTT
.,.,TRBV10-1,TRBJ2-1,CASSDSGPYNEQFF,TGCGCCAGCAGTGATTCGGGACCTTACAATGAGCAGTTCTTC
.,.,TRBV6-1,TRBJ2-1,CASREWQDYNEQFF,TGTGCCAGCAGAGAGTGGCAGGATTACAATGAGCAGTTCTTC
few,TRBD1,TRBV6-5,TRBJ1-2,CASSSTGAGYTF,TGTGCCAGCAGTTCGACAGGGGCCGGCTACACCTTC
.,TRBD1,TRBV7-9,TRBJ2-5,CASSLAGRGRQTQYF,TGTGCCAGCAGCTTAGCGGGCAGGGGGCGACAGACCCAGTACTTC
few,.,TRBV5-1,TRBJ2-5,CASSLEVETQYF,TGCGCCAGCAGCTTGGAGGTAGAGACCCAGTACTTC
.,.,TRBV9,TRBJ2-3,CASSVGTPGDTQYF,TGTGCCAGCAGCGTAGGGACTCCAGGGGATACGCAGTATTTT
.,.,TRBV30,TRBJ1-1,CAWGRTLMNTEAFF,TGTGCCTGGGGAAGGACATTGATGAACACTGAAGCTTTCTTT
.,.,TRBV5-1,TRBJ2-1,CASSTETGLSYNEQFF,TGCGCCAGCAGCACCGAGACAGGCTTATCCTACAATGAGCAGTTCTTC
.,.,TRBV27,TRBJ2-4,CASNGGVGAKNIQYF,TGTGCCAGCAACGGAGGGGTAGGAGCCAAAAACATTCAGTACTTC
.,.,TRBV12-5,TRBJ1-2,CASGPTINYGYTF,TGTGCTAGTGGTCCTACAATTAACTATGGCTACACCTTC
.,TRBD2,TRBV19,TRBJ2-7,CASSRGPSGLYEQYF,TGTGCCAGTAGTCGAGGTCCTAGCGGTCTCTACGAGCAGTACTTC
.,.,TRBV18,TRBJ1-1,CASSPVPRDTEAFF,TGTGCCAGCTCGCCGGTTCCTAGGGACACTGAAGCTTTCTTT
.,.,TRBV5-1,TRBJ2-7,CASSLGDWSSYEQYF,TGCGCCAGCAGCTTGGGCGACTGGAGCTCCTACGAGCAGTACTTC
.,TRBD2,TRBV29-1,TRBJ2-1,CSVRGSGGAGYNEQFF,TGCAGCGTTCGAGGTAGCGGGGGGGCCGGGTACAATGAGCAGTTCTTC
.,.,TRBV5-1,TRBJ2-3,CASSFRVSTDTQYF,TGCGCCAGCAGCTTTAGAGTTTCCACAGATACGCAGTATTTT
.,.,TRBV6-5,TRBJ1-1,CASSPRGESREAFF,TGTGCCAGCAGCCCCCGGGGGGAGTCAAGAGAAGCTTTCTTT
.,.,TRBV30,TRBJ2-7,CAWSVLRGRGEQYF,TGTGCCTGGAGTGTACTGCGTGGGCGAGGTGAGCAGTACTTC
.,TRBD1,TRBV29-1,TRBJ2-2,CSVGRQGAGELFF,TGCAGCGTTGGTAGACAGGGGGCCGGGGAGCTGTTTTTT
.,.,TRBV6-1,TRBJ1-3,CATSGGSGNTIYF,TGTGCCACTTCCGGGGGCTCTGGAAACACCATATATTTT
.,.,TRBV21-1,TRBJ1-1,CASSAGSIPEAFF,TGTGCCAGCAGCGCAGGCTCGATCCCTGAAGCTTTCTTT
.,.,TRBV5-1,TRBJ1-4,CASSPVVRGNEKLFF,TGCGCCAGCAGCCCGGTCGTCCGTGGGAATGAAAAACTGTTTTTT
.,.,TRBV18,TRBJ2-6,CASSPRLSSSGANVLTF,TGTGCCAGCTCACCACGGTTATCAAGCTCTGGGGCCAACGTCCTGACTTTC
.,TRBD1,TRBV19,TRBJ1-5,CASSVGQIVNF,TGTGCCAGTAGCGTGGGACAGATCGTAAATTTT
.,TRBD1,TRBV6-5,TRBJ1-2,CACGQGVSVYYGYTF,TGTGCCTGCGGACAGGGGGTTTCGGTTTATTATGGCTACACCTTC
.,TRBD1,TRBV28,TRBJ2-7,CASMTGGIYEQYF,TGTGCCAGCATGACAGGGGGCATCTACGAGCAGTACTTC
few,.,TRBV27,TRBJ1-6,CASSSAGSPLHF,TGTGCCAGCAGTTCCGCGGGTTCACCCCTCCACTTT
.,TRBD1,TRBV4-2,TRBJ2-7,CASSPSDRGTYEQYF,TGTGCCAGCAGCCCGTCGGACAGGGGTACCTACGAGCAGTACTTC
.,TRBD2,TRBV6-5,TRBJ2-7,CASSLAGGSYEQYF,TGTGCCAGCAGTTTAGCGGGGGGCAGCTACGAGCAGTACTTC
.,TRBD1,TRBV10-3,TRBJ1-2,CAISDRAADYGYTF,TGTGCCATCAGCGACAGGGCGGCGGACTATGGCTACACCTTC
.,TRBD1,TRBV4-1,TRBJ1-2,CASSQDATGDNYGYTF,TGCGCCAGCAGCCAAGATGCAACAGGGGATAACTATGGCTACACCTTC
.,.,TRBV11-2,TRBJ2-7,CASSLDIIAQYF,TGTGCCAGCAGCTTAGATATCATAGCTCAGTACTTC